A single sample is the source of the 21 T cell receptor beta chains below, sequenced in a study of T cell responses to AZD1222 COVID-19 vaccine. Clones were read by immunoSEQ multiplex PCR, and TCRdb kept only the in-frame ones, dropping some. The sample has over 110,000 clones, around 90% seen once. Sequencing used peripheral blood, obtained on day 0 of AZD1222 vaccination. The receptor source for this set is an adult in good health.

This sequence joins TRBV13 and TRBJ2-1; 8 nucleotides match TRBD1. The V and J ends lost 4 bases and 9 bases, in that order; junction bases with no gene match: 8. The CDR3 runs to 14 residues. CDR1 and CDR2 from the germline V gene are PRHDT and FYEKMQ (reference sequence). CDR3 protein: CASSSRVTGGEQFF. The CDR3 nucleotides are TGTGCCAGCAGCTCCCGGGTAACAGGGGGTGAGCAGTTCTTC.

The chain joins TRBV7-3 to TRBJ2-3; either TRBD1 or TRBD2 may supply D (5 bases each). The CDR3 runs 14 residues. V gave up 5 bases and J gave up 4 bases, with 13 bases separating them. CDR1 is SGHTA, CDR2 FQGTGA, per germline. The CDR3 spells CASSPNSGPDTQYF. CDR3 in DNA: TGTGCCAGCAGCCCTAATTCGGGGCCAGATACGCAGTATTTT.

J is TRBJ1-5 and V is TRBV7-9, with D uncertain. CDR1 is SEHNR and CDR2 is FQNEAQ in the germline V gene (reference sequence). CDR3 length: 13 residues. V dropped 0 bases and J dropped 6 bases, with 6 bases sitting between them. The CDR3 DNA is TGTGCCAGCAGCTTAGCACCGGGTCAGCCCCAGCATTTT. Translated, it gives CASSLAPGQPQHF. Together with reference TRBV7-9 and TRBJ1-5, the CDR3 gives the full variable domain: DTGVSQNPRHKITKRGQNVTFRCDPISEHNRLYWYRQTLGQGPEFLTYFQNEAQLEKSRLLSDRFSAERPKGSFSTLEIQRTEQGDSAMYLCASSLAPGQPQHFGDGTRLSIL.

The J gene is TRBJ2-7, the V gene TRBV15, with a tentative D call TRBD2 (5 bases). V was shortened by 6 bases and J by 0 bases, with 15 bases between the two germline ends. Germline V gene lookup returns CDR1 LNHNV and CDR2 YYDKDF (reference sequence). CDR3 length: 15 amino acids. This CDR3 is CATRGGRGSSYEQYF. CDR3 nucleotides: TGTGCCACCAGAGGAGGACGGGGAAGCTCCTACGAGCAGTACTTC.

The chain recombines TRBV2 with TRBJ1-2; D is uncertain. Trimming removed 5 bases from V and 8 bases from J, with 15 bases in between. Germline-derived CDR1 and CDR2 are SNHLY and FYNNEI. The CDR3 covers 13 residues. The CDR3 DNA reads TGTGCCAGCAGTACTATGATGGGAAGGGGCTACACCTTC. Amino acids: CASSTMMGRGYTF.

V gene TRBV12-3 or TRBV12-4 combines with J gene TRBJ1-3, with D tentatively TRBD1 (6 bases). The CDR3 totals 12 residues. V lost 4 bases and J lost 5, with 6 bases in between. As DNA, the CDR3 is TGTGCCAGCAGTTGGGACAGAAACACCATATATTTT. Translating it yields CASSWDRNTIYF.

The chain uses TRBV5-1 and TRBJ2-3; 7 bases are shared with TRBD2. The CDR3 has 16 residues. Germline V gives CDR1 SGHRS, CDR2 YFSETQ. V was clipped by 4 bases and J by 5 bases; unmatched bases: 13. The CDR3 loop is CASSTQGAGVRDTQYF. CDR3 nucleotide sequence: TGCGCCAGCAGCACCCAAGGGGCGGGGGTTAGAGATACGCAGTATTTT.

The chain uses TRBV3-1 (or the pseudogene TRBV3-2) and TRBJ1-5; the D is unclear. The CDR3 is made up of 12 amino acids. Germline CDR1 is LGHDT and CDR2 is YNNKEL (reference sequence). Trimming removed 6 bases from V and 5 bases from J, with 8 bases in between. The CDR3 here is CASRIGDQPQHF. The CDR3 nucleotides are TGTGCCAGCAGAATCGGGGATCAGCCCCAGCATTTT.

The rearrangement uses TRBV9 and TRBJ1-5; weak D call: TRBD1 (6 bases). V shed 2 bases and J shed 4 bases, with 13 bases lying between them. CDR1 is SGDLS, CDR2 YYNGEE, per germline. This CDR3 region has 15 residues. The CDR3 sequence: CASSVRGQLNQPQHF. The CDR3 DNA reads TGTGCCAGCAGCGTTAGAGGACAGCTAAATCAGCCCCAGCATTTT.

The chain has TRBV19 and TRBJ2-3, with D unresolved. The V and J ends lost 6 bases and 0 bases respectively, with 16 bases between them. Per germline, CDR1 LNHDA and CDR2 SQIVND (reference sequence). The CDR3 loop spans 16 amino acids. The DNA of the CDR3 is TGTGCCAGTAGCGCGCGGACGATAAGTAGCACAGATACGCAGTATTTT. This gives the protein CASSARTISSTDTQYF.

J is TRBJ2-2 and V is TRBV6-5; possible D gene TRBD1, 5 bases. Germline V gene data show CDR1 as MNHEY and CDR2 as SVGAGI. The V end was cut by 7 bases, the J end by 3 bases, with 15 bases between. CDR3 length: 15 residues. CDR3 nucleotide sequence: TGTGCCAGCATCGCTACAGGCGGCGACACCGGGGAGCTGTTTTTT. It specifies CASIATGGDTGELFF.

The chain combines TRBV15 with TRBJ1-5; D unresolved. Germline CDR1 LNHNV, CDR2 YYDKDF (reference sequence). The CDR3 consists of 16 residues. Trimming pared 0 bases from V and 6 bases from J, leaving 15 bases between. The CDR3 DNA is TGTGCCACCAGCAGAGATTTGGGATCAGGCGGTCAGCCCCAGCATTTT. Protein sequence: CATSRDLGSGGQPQHF.

The genes are TRBV11-3 and TRBJ1-2, with 7 bases that match TRBD1. Per germline, CDR1 SGHNT and CDR2 YENEEA. This CDR3 spans 13 amino acids. V lost 5 bases to trimming and J lost 2 bases; unmatched junction nucleotides: 2. Here the CDR3 reads CASSMTGNYGYTF. CDR3 coding DNA: TGTGCCAGCAGCATGACAGGGAACTATGGCTACACCTTC.

This chain connects TRBV19 to TRBJ2-3; D is possibly TRBD2 (5 bases). CDR1 is LNHDA, CDR2 SQIVND, per germline (reference sequence). Trimming shortened V by 5 bases and J by 4 bases, and 16 bases separated the two germline ends. The CDR3 loop spans 15 amino acids. CDR3 protein: CASSSRTPAADTQYF. CDR3 DNA: TGTGCCAGTAGTTCCCGCACCCCAGCGGCAGATACGCAGTATTTT.

This clone was picked up one time. The rearrangement uses TRBV28 and TRBJ1-2; D is uncertain. The CDR3 covers 14 residues. The ends were cut back, 8 bases at V and 5 bases at J, with 18 bases in the middle. The V gene's germline CDR1 is MDHEN and CDR2 SYDVKM. CDR3 region: CASGGSFGFYGYTF. CDR3 nucleotides: TGTGCCAGCGGAGGGTCATTCGGATTTTATGGCTACACCTTC.

The chain recombines TRBV24-1 with TRBJ2-1, with 12 bases that match TRBD2. With 2 bases clipped from V and 7 bases from J, the junction kept 5 bases outside the gene matches. Germline CDR1 KGHDR, CDR2 SFDVKD. The CDR3 is 16 residues long. This CDR3 is CATSDSTSGRGNEQFF. The DNA of the CDR3 is TGTGCCACCAGTGATTCGACTAGCGGGAGAGGTAATGAGCAGTTCTTC.

V gene TRBV18 combines with J gene TRBJ1-5; possibly TRBD1 for D (5 bases). Germline CDR1 and CDR2: KGHSH and LQKENI. The CDR3 runs to 12 residues. The V gene lost 6 bases and the J gene lost 4 bases, with 7 bases spanning the gap. The CDR3 reads CASSGGNQPQHF. In DNA form, the CDR3 reads TGTGCCAGCTCTGGGGGTAATCAGCCCCAGCATTTT.

This chain links TRBV19 with TRBJ1-5, with D tentatively TRBD1 (5 bases). The CDR3 spans 13 residues. V dropped 5 bases and J dropped 5 bases, with 10 bases sitting between them. Germline V CDR1 and CDR2: LNHDA, SQIVND (reference sequence). The CDR3 coding sequence is TGTGCCAGTAGTCGGGGACGGGATCAGCCCCAGCATTTT. Protein product: CASSRGRDQPQHF. Full variable domain (missing parts from reference TRBV19 and TRBJ1-5): DGGITQSPKYLFRKEGQNVTLSCEQNLNHDAMYWYRQDPGQGLRLIYYSQIVNDFQKGDIAEGYSVSREKKESFPLTVTSAQKNPTAFYLCASSRGRDQPQHFGDGTRLSIL.

The chain joins TRBV7-8 to TRBJ1-5; a weak D match, TRBD1 (6 bases). The V and J ends lost 2 bases and 3 bases respectively, with 14 bases between them. The CDR3 has 16 amino acids. The germline gives CDR1 SGHVS, CDR2 FQNEAQ. DNA of the CDR3: TGTGCCAGCAGCTTAAGTGTTTGGGACAACAATCAGCCCCAGCATTTT. It encodes CASSLSVWDNNQPQHF. The variable domain in full, with the rest retrieved from reference TRBV7-8 and TRBJ1-5, is GAGVSQSPRYKVAKRGQDVALRCDPISGHVSLFWYQQALGQGPEFLTYFQNEAQLDKSGLPSDRFFAERPEGSVSTLKIQRTQQEDSAVYLCASSLSVWDNNQPQHFGDGTRLSIL.

The chain recombines TRBV11-2 with TRBJ1-2; D may be TRBD1 (5 bases). The CDR3 loop spans 15 amino acids. Germline assignment: CDR1 SGHAT and CDR2 FQNNGV. Trimming pared 3 bases from V and 5 bases from J, leaving 16 bases between. In DNA form, the CDR3 reads TGTGCCAGCAGCTTGGAGAGCAGGGCAATGTATGGCTACACCTTC. The encoded protein is CASSLESRAMYGYTF.

This clone occurred once. This chain uses TRBV11-2 with TRBJ2-7; D call uncertain. This CDR3 spans 14 amino acids. The germline V gene has CDR1 SGHAT and CDR2 FQNNGV. The V and J ends lost 5 bases and 2 bases respectively, with 13 bases between them. The CDR3, as DNA: TGTGCCAGCAGCCAACTAACGGGCGCCTACGAGCAGTACTTC. Amino acids: CASSQLTGAYEQYF.